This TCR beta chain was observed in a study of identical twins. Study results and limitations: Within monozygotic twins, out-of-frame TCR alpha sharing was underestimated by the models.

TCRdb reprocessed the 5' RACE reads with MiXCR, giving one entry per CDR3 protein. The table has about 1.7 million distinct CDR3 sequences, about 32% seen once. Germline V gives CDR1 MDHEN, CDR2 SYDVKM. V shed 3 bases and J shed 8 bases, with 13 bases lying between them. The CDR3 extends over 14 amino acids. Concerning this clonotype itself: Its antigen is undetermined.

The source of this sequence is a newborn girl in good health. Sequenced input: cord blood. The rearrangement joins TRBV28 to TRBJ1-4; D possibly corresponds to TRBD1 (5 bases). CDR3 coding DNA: TGTGCCAGCAGTTTCCAGGGCCCTGGGGAAAAACTGTTTTTT. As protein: CASSFQGPGEKLFF.